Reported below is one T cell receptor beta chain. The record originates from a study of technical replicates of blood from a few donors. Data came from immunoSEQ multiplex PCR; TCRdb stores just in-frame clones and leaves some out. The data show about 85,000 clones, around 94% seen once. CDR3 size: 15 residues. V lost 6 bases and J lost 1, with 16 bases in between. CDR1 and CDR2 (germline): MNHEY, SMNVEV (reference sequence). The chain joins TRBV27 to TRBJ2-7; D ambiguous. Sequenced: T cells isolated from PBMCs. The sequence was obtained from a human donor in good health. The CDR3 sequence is CASSSLRLSSYEQYF. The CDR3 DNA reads TGTGCCAGCAGCTCCTTGAGGCTCTCATCCTACGAGCAGTACTTC.